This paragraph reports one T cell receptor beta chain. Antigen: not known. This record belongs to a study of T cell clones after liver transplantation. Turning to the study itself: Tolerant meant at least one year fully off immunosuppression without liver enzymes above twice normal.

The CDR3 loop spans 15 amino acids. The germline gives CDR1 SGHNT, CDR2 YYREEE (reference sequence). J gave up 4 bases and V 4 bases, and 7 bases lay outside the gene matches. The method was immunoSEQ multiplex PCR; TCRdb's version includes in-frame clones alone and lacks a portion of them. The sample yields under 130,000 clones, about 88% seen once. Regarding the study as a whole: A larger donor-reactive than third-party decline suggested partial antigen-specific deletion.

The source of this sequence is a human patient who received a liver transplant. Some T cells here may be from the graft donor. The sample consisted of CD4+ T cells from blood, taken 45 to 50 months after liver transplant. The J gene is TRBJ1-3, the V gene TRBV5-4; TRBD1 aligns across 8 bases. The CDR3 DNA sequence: TGTGCCAGCAGCAATGACAGGGGACCAGGAAACACCATATATTTT. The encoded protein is CASSNDRGPGNTIYF.